This T cell receptor (beta chain) derives from a study of CD8+CD57+ T cells in acquired aplastic anemia (dated by TCRdb to 2016 to 2019). In terms of the full investigation: DNA extracted from sorted CD4+ and CD8+ cells had a mean of about 3.3 ug, with a range of 0.2 to 27.4 ug. CD8+CD57+ expansion was defined as frequency above the mean frequency observed in healthy subjects.

TCR beta VDJ combination and CDR3 sequence profiling used genomic DNA as the template. An Illumina HiSeq 2000 was used for TCR repertoire sequencing. The paper's processing steps were these. Repertoires were assessed using TRBV/TRBJ rearrangement plots, CDR3 size and DJ length profiles, and Simpson's diversity index. Whichever DNA sequence was most abundant in the deep sequencing data was defined as the immunodominant clone. CDR3 amino acid sequences were checked for sharing across subjects and were also compared against the VDJdb database and published repertoires. TCRdb reanalyzed the raw reads on its own, using fastp at Q25 for trimming and MiXCR for clone calling, and kept in-frame beta chains. CDR3 protein duplicates are merged, each entry listing the most common genes and DNA. In this record, the V and J calls reflect TCRdb's handling and not the investigators' own analysis. The sample table lists 150,000 to 200,000 distinct CDR3 sequences, roughly half of them with a count of one. The ten most abundant clones make up approximately 9.7% of the sample.

This clonotype was detected a few times. Its specific antigen is unknown. No base qualities exist here, and no much larger clone lies one base off it. The full study reports these points: Fewer than 35 CD8+ CDR3 sequences were found to be shared between patients and controls, but these sequences appeared to be highly expressed in patients and within the immunodominant clones of the patients. Between patients and healthy controls, no significant difference in CD8+ Simpson's diversity was found (P=0.060).

CDR1 is given as LNHNV and CDR2 as YYDKDF, both from the germline V gene (reference sequence). Trimming at the junction amounts to 0 bases on V and 8 bases on J, and the germline ends lie 8 bases apart. There are 13 amino acids in the CDR3, from cysteine to phenylalanine inclusive. The DNA shown is the 39-base CDR3, in frame from base 1. Flow cytometry had shown CD8+CD57+ cell expansion in the patients selected for sequencing. All patients had severe acquired aplastic anemia diagnosed by International Study of Aplastic Anemia and Agranulocytosis and Camitta criteria. No patient had received any therapy when blood was sampled. The study deep-sequenced TCR repertoires of sorted CD4+ and CD8+ blood T cells from severe aplastic anemia patients and healthy subjects. Patients were enrolled in the USA under clinicaltrials.gov protocols 00001620, 01623167, 00001397, 00071045, 00081523 and 00961064. Ficoll-Paque density gradient centrifugation was used to isolate peripheral blood mononuclear cells. CD4+ and CD8+ T cells were sorted by FACS or magnetic beads before DNA extraction.

Sequencing input: sorted CD4+, CD8+, or CD8+CD57+ T cells (not recorded which) from PBMCs. The chain is made from TRBV15 and TRBJ1-3; the D gene is not confidently resolved. This TCR was recovered from a human donor with aplastic anemia. Here is the DNA: TGTGCCACCAGCAGAGACCCCGGTGACACCATATATTTT. Its coded protein is CATSRDPGDTIYF. Full variable domain (CDR3 extended with the reference TRBV15 and TRBJ1-3 proteins): DAMVIQNPRYQVTQFGKPVTLSCSQTLNHNVMYWYQQKSSQAPKLLFHYYDKDFNNEADTPDNFQSRRPNTSFCFLDIRSPGLGDTAMYLCATSRDPGDTIYFGEGSWLTVV.